The clone carrying this T cell receptor beta chain was detected only a few times. This sample was included in a study of blood T cell repertoires in COVID-19. Per the original methods: Reference gene primer amplification gave nucleated cell count estimates. Clones were read by immunoSEQ multiplex PCR, and TCRdb kept only the in-frame ones, dropping some. V and J calls and clone size follow that table, whereas D and trimming were derived from the DNA. The sample records more than 300,000 clones, 86% being singletons. V trimming: 5 bases; J trimming: 4 bases; junction bases outside the gene matches: 2. The CDR3 is 13 residues long. Germline CDR1 reads SGHAT; CDR2 reads FQNNGV.

This clonotype originated in a woman aged 18-29 years who had recovered from COVID-19. Sequenced: PBMCs or T cells enriched from blood (not recorded which). V and J are TRBV11-2 and TRBJ1-1, with 9 bases identical to TRBD1. DNA for the CDR3: TGTGCCAGCAGCCAACAGGGGGCCACTGAAGCTTTCTTT. As protein: CASSQQGATEAFF. Full variable domain (missing parts from reference TRBV11-2 and TRBJ1-1): EAGVAQSPRYKIIEKRQSVAFWCNPISGHATLYWYQQILGQGPKLLIQFQNNGVVDDSQLPKDRFSAERLKGVDSTLKIQPAKLEDSAVYLCASSQQGATEAFFGQGTRLTVV.